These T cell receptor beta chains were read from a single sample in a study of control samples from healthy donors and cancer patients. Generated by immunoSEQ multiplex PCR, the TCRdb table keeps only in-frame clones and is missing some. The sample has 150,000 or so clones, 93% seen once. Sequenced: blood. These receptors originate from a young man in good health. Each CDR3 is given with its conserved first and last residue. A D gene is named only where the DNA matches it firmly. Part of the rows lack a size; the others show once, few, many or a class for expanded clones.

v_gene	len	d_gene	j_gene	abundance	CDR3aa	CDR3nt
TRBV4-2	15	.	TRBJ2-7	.	CASSQAGITGDEQYF	TGTGCCAGCAGCCAAGCCGGGATAACCGGGGACGAGCAGTACTTC
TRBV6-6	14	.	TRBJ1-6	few	CATVLGGNNSPLHF	TGTGCCACCGTACTAGGAGGGAACAATTCACCCCTCCACTTT
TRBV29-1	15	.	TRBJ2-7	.	CSVEGWGVQGHEQYF	TGCAGCGTTGAAGGGTGGGGGGTACAGGGCCACGAGCAGTACTTC
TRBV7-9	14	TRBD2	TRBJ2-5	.	CASSPREGKETQYF	TGTGCCAGCAGCCCGAGGGAGGGTAAAGAGACCCAGTACTTC
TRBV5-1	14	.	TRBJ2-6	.	CASSLESGANVLTF	TGCGCCAGCAGCTTGGAGTCTGGGGCCAACGTCCTGACTTTC
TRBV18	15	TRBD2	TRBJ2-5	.	CASSLFRLAQETQYF	TGTGCCAGCTCACTGTTTAGACTAGCGCAAGAGACCCAGTACTTC
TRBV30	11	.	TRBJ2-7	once	CAWSPSYEQYF	TGTGCCTGGAGTCCGTCCTACGAGCAGTACTTC
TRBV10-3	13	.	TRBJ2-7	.	CAISEQTDYEQYF	TGTGCCATCAGTGAGCAGACAGATTACGAGCAGTACTTC
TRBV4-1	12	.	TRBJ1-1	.	CASSPPGTEAFF	TGCGCCAGCAGCCCGCCGGGGACTGAAGCTTTCTTT
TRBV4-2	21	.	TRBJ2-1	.	CASSQDRRPQQDLSSYNEQFF	TGTGCCAGCAGCCAAGACCGTCGGCCTCAACAGGATCTAAGCTCCTACAATGAGCAGTTCTTC
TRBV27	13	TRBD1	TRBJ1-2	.	CASSLQGAGGYTF	TGTGCCAGCAGTTTACAGGGGGCGGGTGGCTACACCTTC
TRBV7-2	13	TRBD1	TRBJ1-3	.	CASSLQGVNTIYF	TGTGCCAGCAGCTTACAGGGGGTAAACACCATATATTTT
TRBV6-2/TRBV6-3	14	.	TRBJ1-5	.	CASSYGGWNQPQHF	TGTGCCAGCAGTTACGGGGGGTGGAATCAGCCCCAGCATTTT
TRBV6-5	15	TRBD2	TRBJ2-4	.	CASSPPGGGGGIQYF	TGTGCCAGCAGCCCCCCGGGCGGGGGAGGTGGCATTCAGTACTTC
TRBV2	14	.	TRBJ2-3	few	CASRGGIQTDTQYF	TGTGCCAGCAGGGGGGGCATTCAAACAGATACGCAGTATTTT
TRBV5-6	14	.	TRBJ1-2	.	CASSLVGRDYGYTF	TGTGCCAGCAGCTTGGTGGGCAGGGACTATGGCTACACCTTC